The clone carrying this T cell receptor (beta chain) came up a few times. CDR1 and CDR2 from the germline V gene are SGHVS and FNYEAQ. V shed 5 bases, J shed 7 bases, and the junction held 5 bases outside the gene matches. The CDR3 totals 14 residues. Expressed TCRB transcripts were sequenced because the isolated RNA had all been reverse transcribed beforehand. Libraries were prepared by immunoSEQ multiplex PCR; TCRdb keeps only in-frame clonotypes and omits some of them. The table has roughly 450,000 clones, 14% seen once; the top ten hold less than 0.04%. The sample belongs to a study of beta chain features in type 1 diabetes.

Sequences were obtained from naive CD4+ T cells from blood. The chain uses TRBV7-6 and TRBJ1-5; 10 bases map to TRBD1. The receptor was derived from a man aged 30-40 years in good health. CDR3 sequence (DNA): TGTGCCAGCAGCCGACAGGGACAGGGGCAGCCCCAGCATTTT. This translates into CASSRQGQGQPQHF.